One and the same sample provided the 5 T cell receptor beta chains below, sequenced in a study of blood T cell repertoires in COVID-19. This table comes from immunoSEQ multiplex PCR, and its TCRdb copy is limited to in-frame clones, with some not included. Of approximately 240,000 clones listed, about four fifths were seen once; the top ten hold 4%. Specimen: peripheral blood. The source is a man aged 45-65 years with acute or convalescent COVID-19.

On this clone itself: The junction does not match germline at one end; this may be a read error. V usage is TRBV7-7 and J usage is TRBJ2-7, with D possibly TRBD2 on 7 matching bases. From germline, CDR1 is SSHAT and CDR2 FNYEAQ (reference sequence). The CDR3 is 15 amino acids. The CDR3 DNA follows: TGTGCTAGCAGCTTGACGGAGGGGGGGGCCTACGAGCAGTACTTC. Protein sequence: CASSLTEGGAYEQYF.

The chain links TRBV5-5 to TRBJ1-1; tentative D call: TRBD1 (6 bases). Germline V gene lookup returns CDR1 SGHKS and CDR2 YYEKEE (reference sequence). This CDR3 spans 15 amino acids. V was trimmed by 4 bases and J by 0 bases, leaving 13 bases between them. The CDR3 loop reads CASSLRDNMNTEAFF. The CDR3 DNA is TGTGCCAGCAGCCTCCGGGACAACATGAACACTGAAGCTTTCTTT. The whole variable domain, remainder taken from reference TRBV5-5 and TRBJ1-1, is DAGVTQSPTHLIKTRGQQVTLRCSPISGHKSVSWYQQVLGQGPQFIFQYYEKEERGRGNFPDRFSARQFPNYSSELNVNALLLGDSALYLCASSLRDNMNTEAFFGQGTRLTVV.

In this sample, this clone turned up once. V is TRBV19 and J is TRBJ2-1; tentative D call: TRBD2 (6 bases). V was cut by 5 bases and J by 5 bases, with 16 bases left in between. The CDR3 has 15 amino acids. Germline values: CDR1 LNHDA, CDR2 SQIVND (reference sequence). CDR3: CASSPWREQDNEQFF. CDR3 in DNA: TGTGCCAGTAGTCCTTGGCGGGAACAAGACAATGAGCAGTTCTTC.

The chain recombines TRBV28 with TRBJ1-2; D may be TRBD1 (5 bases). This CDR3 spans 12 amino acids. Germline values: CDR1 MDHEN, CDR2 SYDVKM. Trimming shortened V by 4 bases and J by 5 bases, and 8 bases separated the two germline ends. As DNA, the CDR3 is TGTGCCAGCAGTTCCCAGGGATATGGCTACACCTTC. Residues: CASSSQGYGYTF.

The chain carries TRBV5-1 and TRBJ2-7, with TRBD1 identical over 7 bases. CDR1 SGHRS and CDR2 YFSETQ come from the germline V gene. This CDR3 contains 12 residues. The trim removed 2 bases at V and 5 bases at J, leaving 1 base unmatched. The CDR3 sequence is CASSFQGDEQYF. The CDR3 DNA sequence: TGCGCCAGCAGCTTCCAGGGGGACGAGCAGTACTTC.